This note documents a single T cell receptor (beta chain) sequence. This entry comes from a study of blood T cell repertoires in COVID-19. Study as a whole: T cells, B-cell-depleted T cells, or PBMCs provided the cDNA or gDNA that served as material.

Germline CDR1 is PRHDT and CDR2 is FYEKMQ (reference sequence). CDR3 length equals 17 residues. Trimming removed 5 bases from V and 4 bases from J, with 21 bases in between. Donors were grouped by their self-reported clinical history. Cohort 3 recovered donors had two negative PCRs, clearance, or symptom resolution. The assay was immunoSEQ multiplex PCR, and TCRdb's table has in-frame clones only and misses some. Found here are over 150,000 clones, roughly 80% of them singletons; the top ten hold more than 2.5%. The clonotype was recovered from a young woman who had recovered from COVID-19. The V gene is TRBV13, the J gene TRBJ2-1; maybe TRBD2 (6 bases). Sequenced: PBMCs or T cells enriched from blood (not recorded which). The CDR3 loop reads CASSPSSASADYNEQFF. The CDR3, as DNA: TGTGCCAGCAGCCCCTCCTCGGCTAGCGCTGATTACAATGAGCAGTTCTTC.